The 32 T cell receptor beta chains reported below all come from one sample, sequenced in a study of breast tumors, draining lymph nodes, adjacent tissues. MiXCR, applied by TCRdb to the multiplex PCR reads, yields one record per CDR3 protein. The repertoire consists of fewer than 250,000 distinct CDR3 sequences, with around 32% occurring once and the leading ten covering 1.1% to 1.5%. The lymph nodes were axillary draining lymph nodes from breast cancer patients. Sequenced input: axillary lymph node tissue. The receptors originated from a female donor with breast cancer. Some clones in this sample may be carry-over from other donors' samples.

This clonotype was recorded many times. The V gene is TRBV12-5, the J gene TRBJ2-1; D is uncertain. The V end lost 1 base, the J end lost 10 bases, and 5 bases lay between the germline ends. Germline V gene lookup returns CDR1 LGHNT and CDR2 FRNRAP. This CDR3 spans 11 amino acids. The CDR3 bases are TGTGCTAGTGGTTTGGGCTGGGAGCAGTTCTTC. This translates into CASGLGWEQFF.

This rearrangement joins TRBV10-3 to TRBJ1-1; TRBD1 is a possible D gene (5 bases). The CDR3 extends over 16 amino acids. Trimming took off 3 bases at V and 1 base at J, with 15 bases between the two ends. In germline, CDR1 is ENHRY, CDR2 SYGVKD. CDR3 sequence reads: CAISDRGGMRNTEAFF. CDR3 bases: TGTGCCATCAGTGATCGTGGGGGGATGAGGAACACTGAAGCTTTCTTT.

Many counts were recorded for this clonotype. The J gene is TRBJ2-1, the V gene TRBV6-6, with no clear D. Between the trimmed V and J ends, which lost 7 bases and 1 base, there was a span of 11 bases. Germline-derived CDR1 and CDR2 are MNHNY and SVGAGI (reference sequence). The CDR3 extends over 14 amino acids. CDR3 sequence (DNA): TGTGCCAGCAACTACCCGGCGTCCTACAATGAGCAGTTCTTC. This codes for CASNYPASYNEQFF.

Many counts were recorded for this clonotype. The rearrangement joins TRBV25-1 to TRBJ2-7; the match to TRBD1 covers 7 bases. CDR1 MGHDK and CDR2 SYGVNS come from the germline V gene. The CDR3 contains 13 residues. Losses at the gene ends were 8 bases for V and 4 bases for J; bases not matched to a gene: 8. In DNA, the CDR3 is TGTGCCAGCCAGGACAGGTCTGAATACGAGCAGTACTTC. It specifies CASQDRSEYEQYF.

This clonotype was recorded a few times. This chain uses TRBV18 with TRBJ2-1; no firm D call. The CDR3 extends over 14 amino acids. V shed 3 bases and J shed 5 bases, with 11 bases lying between them. Germline CDR1 reads KGHSH; CDR2 reads LQKENI. This CDR3 reads CASSPLKGHNEQFF. DNA for the CDR3: TGTGCCAGCTCACCGTTGAAGGGTCACAATGAGCAGTTCTTC.

A remark on this clonotype: A much larger clone lies one base from this, so it may be a read error. The chain links TRBV5-5 to TRBJ2-2; D not resolved. CDR1 is SGHKS and CDR2 is YYEKEE in the germline V gene (reference sequence). This CDR3 is 15 amino acids long. V dropped 3 bases and J dropped 6 bases, with 15 bases sitting between them. CDR3 sequence reads: CASSSTTASSGELFF. In DNA, the CDR3 is TGTGCCAGCAGCTCGACCACAGCCTCCTCCGGGGAGCTGTTTTTT.

Remarks on this clonotype: No conserved phenylalanine or tryptophan is present at the end of the CDR3, so a read error is the likely explanation. J is TRBJ2-1 and V is TRBV7-8; TRBD2 matches 8 bases. Trimming took 2 bases from V and 8 from J; bases not matched to a gene: 5. Germline CDR1 and CDR2: SGHVS and FQNEAQ. This CDR3 spans 14 amino acids. CDR3: CASSLREGLYEQFV. CDR3 nucleotides: TGTGCCAGCAGCTTACGGGAGGGCCTATATGAGCAGTTCGTC.

V is TRBV4-2 and J is TRBJ1-5, with 9 bases that match TRBD1. V shed 3 bases and J 0 bases; nucleotides not matched to a gene: 0. The CDR3 runs 15 residues. CDR1 and CDR2 from the germline V gene are LGHNA and YNFKEQ. As DNA, the CDR3 is TGTGCCAGCAGCCAGACAGGGGGTAGCAATCAGCCCCAGCATTTT. Its translation: CASSQTGGSNQPQHF.

Worth noting for this clonotype: A much larger clone differs by one base, so this may be a read error. V gene TRBV5-5 combines with J gene TRBJ2-3; perhaps D is TRBD1 or TRBD2 (5 bases each). This CDR3 is built from 20 residues. CDR1 SGHKS and CDR2 YYEKEE come from the germline V gene (reference sequence). DNA of the CDR3: TGTGCCAGCAGCTTGCGTTTAGTGACGGGCAGCCCTTCTAGCACAGGTACGCAGTATTTT. Translating it yields CASSLRLVTGSPSSTGTQYF.

Many counts were recorded for this clonotype. Here the CDR3 reads CASSSPGRESYGYTF. The CDR3 nucleotides are TGTGCCAGCAGCTCACCCGGGAGAGAATCATATGGCTACACCTTC. The V gene is TRBV7-9, the J gene TRBJ1-2; D is ambiguous. There are 15 residues in the CDR3. V was clipped by 4 bases and J by 5 bases, with 17 bases between them. Germline V lookup: CDR1 SEHNR, CDR2 FQNEAQ (reference sequence).

In this sample, this clonotype turned up many times. The V gene is TRBV7-2, the J gene TRBJ2-1; TRBD2 matches at 14 bases. This CDR3 spans 15 amino acids. V shed 3 bases, J shed 7 bases, and the junction held 2 bases outside the gene matches. The V gene's germline CDR1 is SGHTA and CDR2 FQGNSA. The CDR3 loop reads CASSLTSGRANEQFF. For the CDR3, the DNA is TGTGCCAGCAGCTTGACTAGCGGGAGGGCGAATGAGCAGTTCTTC.

This clonotype was counted ten times or more. V is TRBV20-1 and J is TRBJ2-7; 8 bases align to TRBD1. The length of the CDR3 is 15 residues. Germline lookup yields CDR1 DFQATT and CDR2 SNEGSKA (reference sequence). With 5 bases clipped from V and 0 bases from J, the junction kept 9 bases outside the gene matches. CDR3 DNA: TGCAGTGCTTACAAGGGACAGGCCGGCTCCTACGAGCAGTACTTC. Protein: CSAYKGQAGSYEQYF.

There are many counts of this clonotype. The chain carries TRBV2 and TRBJ2-7, with D possibly being TRBD2 (6 bases). The V end was cut by 2 bases, the J end by 5 bases, with 19 bases between. CDR1 SNHLY and CDR2 FYNNEI come from the germline V gene. CDR3 size: 16 residues. This chain's CDR3 is CASSERRGGRADEQYF. CDR3 DNA sequence: TGTGCCAGCAGTGAACGCAGAGGAGGGAGAGCAGACGAGCAGTACTTC.

This clonotype was recorded at least ten times. The chain couples TRBV2 to TRBJ2-5, with 11 bases identical to TRBD2. CDR3 length equals 14 residues. With V trimmed by 7 bases and J by 2 bases, 3 bases remained unmatched. The germline gives CDR1 SNHLY, CDR2 FYNNEI. The CDR3 nucleotides are TGTGCCAGCAAACTAGCGGGGGCACAAGAGACCCAGTACTTC. The encoded protein is CASKLAGAQETQYF.

The sample holds many counts of this clonotype. The rearrangement uses TRBV10-3 and TRBJ2-7; TRBD1 aligns across 8 bases. This CDR3 is built from 14 residues. V lost 1 base and J lost 3; bases outside the gene matches: 2. CDR1 is ENHRY, CDR2 SYGVKD, per germline. CDR3 DNA: TGTGCCATCAGTGAGTTAGGACAGGGCTACGAGCAGTACTTC. This codes for CAISELGQGYEQYF.

This clonotype was seen at least ten times. The rearrangement uses TRBV7-6 and TRBJ2-1, with TRBD2 identical over 7 bases. Germline V gives CDR1 SGHVS, CDR2 FNYEAQ. There are 15 residues in the CDR3. V gave up 2 bases and J gave up 4 bases; unmatched junction bases: 5. CDR3 in DNA: TGTGCCAGCAGCTTATCGGGACTACAATACAATGAGCAGTTCTTC. Protein product: CASSLSGLQYNEQFF.

Concerning this clonotype itself: Its ends do not fully match the called genes, so a read error is possible. The V and J genes are TRBV2 and TRBJ1-3; D possibly corresponds to TRBD1 (6 bases). Germline CDR1 reads SNHLY; CDR2 reads FYNNEI. The CDR3 is 13 residues long. The chain's CDR3 is CALRGARGKPNNF. CDR3 nucleotide sequence: TGTGCCCTTAGGGGGGCGCGTGGAAAACCCAATAATTTT. The entire variable domain, with the rest obtained from reference TRBV2 and TRBJ1-3, is as follows: EPEVTQTPSHQVTQMGQEVILRCVPISNHLYFYWYRQILGQKVEFLVSFYNNEISEKSEIFDDQFSVERPDGSNFTLKIRSTKLEDSAMYFCALRGARGKPNNFGEGSWLTVV.

This clonotype was seen ten or more times. For the CDR3, the DNA is TGTGCCAGCAGCCAAGTGGGGACAGGGGGTGGTCACGGGGAGCTGTTTTTT. Translation: CASSQVGTGGGHGELFF. The chain couples TRBV3-1 to TRBJ2-2; 11 bases align to TRBD1. The trim removed 1 base at V and 7 bases at J, leaving 8 bases unmatched. Germline V gene lookup returns CDR1 LGHDT and CDR2 YNNKEL (reference sequence). The CDR3 length is 17 residues.

Comments on this clonotype: Since a much larger clone is just one base distant, this may be a read error. The chain has TRBV9 and TRBJ2-7; 7 nucleotides line up with TRBD2. With 0 bases clipped from V and 6 bases from J, the junction kept 15 bases outside the gene matches. The germline gives CDR1 SGDLS, CDR2 YYNGEE. This CDR3 is built from 17 residues. The DNA for the CDR3 is TGTGCCAGCAGCGTAGGGGGGTGGGGGGGAGTGGGGTCCGAGCAGTACTTC. Protein: CASSVGGWGGVGSEQYF.

This clonotype was seen at least ten times. V is TRBV20-1 and J is TRBJ1-6; D possibly corresponds to TRBD1 (5 bases). The CDR3 is made up of 15 amino acids. The V and J ends lost 0 bases and 4 bases respectively, with 10 bases between them. Germline loops: CDR1 DFQATT, CDR2 SNEGSKA (reference sequence). The CDR3 reads CSARDRDFYNSPLHF. In DNA, the CDR3 is TGCAGTGCTAGAGACAGGGATTTTTATAATTCACCCCTCCACTTT.

This clonotype was detected ten times or more. The rearrangement uses TRBV25-1 and TRBJ1-6, with a possible D match to TRBD1 (6 bases). The CDR3 is 13 residues long. From germline, CDR1 is MGHDK and CDR2 SYGVNS. Between the trimmed V and J ends, which lost 3 bases and 13 bases, there was a span of 13 bases. For the CDR3, the DNA is TGTGCCAGCAGTGATACAGGGTCTCGGCCCCTCCACTTT. It codes for CASSDTGSRPLHF.

In its sample, this clonotype was seen many times. The V gene is TRBV20-1, the J gene TRBJ2-3; 8 positions agree with TRBD1. Trimming removed 3 bases from V and 0 bases from J; junction bases left unmatched: 2. Germline CDR1 is DFQATT and CDR2 is SNEGSKA (reference sequence). The CDR3 totals 14 residues. CDR3 in DNA: TGCAGTGCTAGCGGACAGGGTAGCACAGATACGCAGTATTTT. It yields the protein CSASGQGSTDTQYF.

Remarks on this clonotype: At one end the junction does not follow the germline gene, possibly because of a read error. The CDR3: CASSPSGGGGNAIYF. CDR3 coding DNA: TGTGCCAGCTCACCATCAGGGGGAGGTGGAAACGCCATATATTTT. The chain couples TRBV18 to TRBJ1-3; 7 nucleotides line up with TRBD1. Germline V gene lookup returns CDR1 KGHSH and CDR2 LQKENI. The CDR3 contains 15 residues. Looking up the rest from reference TRBV18 and TRBJ1-3 gives the full variable domain: NAGVMQNPRHLVRRRGQEARLRCSPMKGHSHVYWYRQLPEEGLKFMVYLQKENIIDESGMPKERFSAEFPKEGPSILRIQQVVRGDSAAYFCASSPSGGGGNAIYFGEGSWLTVV.

The gene calls are TRBV24-1 and TRBJ1-4; TRBD1 matches 8 bases. Germline V gene sequence: CDR1 KGHDR, CDR2 SFDVKD. CDR3 length equals 15 residues. V trimming: 4 bases; J trimming: 7 bases; junction bases outside the gene matches: 7. The CDR3 sequence is CATSDATDRGEKLFF. The CDR3 bases are TGTGCCACCAGTGACGCAACCGACAGGGGTGAAAAACTGTTTTTT.

This clonotype came up a few times. V usage is TRBV27 and J usage is TRBJ2-7, with D maybe TRBD2 (5 bases). V gave up 4 bases and J gave up 7 bases, with 11 bases separating them. This CDR3 region has 12 residues. Germline V gives CDR1 MNHEY, CDR2 SMNVEV (reference sequence). This chain's CDR3 is CASSSPSGEQYF. The CDR3 bases are TGTGCCAGCAGTTCCCCCTCGGGGGAGCAGTACTTC.

V is TRBV24-1 and J is TRBJ2-2; TRBD2 aligns across 12 bases. This CDR3 comprises 16 residues. From germline, CDR1 is KGHDR and CDR2 SFDVKD. J gave up 7 bases and V 10 bases, and 12 bases lay outside the gene matches. The CDR3 nucleotides read TGTGCCACTACTAGCGGGGGGCGTAGTCGAGTCGGGGAGCTGTTTTTT. It translates to CATTSGGRSRVGELFF.

This clonotype was seen ten or more times. V and J are TRBV29-1 and TRBJ2-1; maybe TRBD1 (5 bases). Per the germline V gene, CDR1 is SQVTM and CDR2 is ANQGSEA. The CDR3 has 14 amino acids. Between the trimmed V and J ends, which lost 5 bases and 0 bases, there was a span of 11 bases. DNA for the CDR3: TGCAGCGTTTCCAGGCAGGGCTCCTACAATGAGCAGTTCTTC. Its translation: CSVSRQGSYNEQFF.

The chain combines TRBV30 with TRBJ1-1; D may be TRBD1 (5 bases). This CDR3 has 13 residues. The V end lost 2 bases, the J end lost 2 bases, and 9 bases lay between the germline ends. Germline CDR1 is GTSNPN and CDR2 is SVGIG (reference sequence). DNA for the CDR3: TGTGCCTGGAGTTTGACAGTAAACACTGAAGCTTTCTTT. This sequence encodes CAWSLTVNTEAFF.

This clonotype has at least ten counts. The chain couples TRBV6-6 to TRBJ2-2; 11 bases align to TRBD2. Per germline, CDR1 MNHNY and CDR2 SVGAGI (reference sequence). This CDR3 is 17 amino acids long. The V and J ends lost 6 bases and 4 bases, in that order; junction bases with no gene match: 10. The DNA of the CDR3 is TGTGCCAGCAGCTATTTTCTAGCGGGAGGCACCACCGGGGAGCTGTTTTTT. This translates into CASSYFLAGGTTGELFF.

To note about this clonotype: Here the CDR3 omits its conserved ending phenylalanine or tryptophan, so a read error is the likely source. This chain links TRBV29-1 with TRBJ2-5, with 9 bases matching TRBD2. The CDR3 covers 15 residues. Germline V lookup: CDR1 SQVTM, CDR2 ANQGSEA. Here the CDR3 reads CSVEIQRGLAEAQYV. As DNA, the CDR3 is TGCAGCGTCGAAATACAGCGGGGACTAGCAGAGGCCCAGTACGTC.

In this sample, this clonotype turned up many times. This sequence joins TRBV9 and TRBJ2-3, with a tentative D call TRBD2 (6 bases). V was clipped by 6 bases and J by 4 bases, with 18 bases between them. CDR1 and CDR2 from the germline V gene are SGDLS and YYNGEE. CDR3 length: 15 residues. The DNA for the CDR3 is TGTGCCAGCACGAAATCCGGGACTCAGCCAGATACGCAGTATTTT. Translated, it gives CASTKSGTQPDTQYF. Looking up the rest from reference TRBV9 and TRBJ2-3 gives the full variable domain: DSGVTQTPKHLITATGQRVTLRCSPRSGDLSVYWYQQSLDQGLQFLIQYYNGEERAKGNILERFSAQQFPDLHSELNLSSLELGDSALYFCASTKSGTQPDTQYFGPGTRLTVL.

In this sample, this clonotype turned up many times. The chain is built from TRBV7-9 and TRBJ2-1, with 9 bases identical to TRBD2. Germline V gene lookup returns CDR1 SEHNR and CDR2 FQNEAQ (reference sequence). The CDR3 loop spans 16 amino acids. V shed 1 base, J shed 4 bases, and the junction held 5 bases outside the gene matches. This chain's CDR3 is CASSLEASGEYNEQFF. Here the CDR3 DNA reads TGTGCCAGCAGCTTAGAAGCTAGCGGGGAGTACAATGAGCAGTTCTTC. The full variable domain, its missing parts supplied by reference TRBV7-9 and TRBJ2-1, is DTGVSQNPRHKITKRGQNVTFRCDPISEHNRLYWYRQTLGQGPEFLTYFQNEAQLEKSRLLSDRFSAERPKGSFSTLEIQRTEQGDSAMYLCASSLEASGEYNEQFFGPGTRLTVL.